These 5 T cell receptor beta chains came from one sample sequenced in a study of blood T cells in healthy people across ages. Alongside a J-beta primer mix, a sample-barcoded 5' primer served in a second PCR lasting about 7 to 12 cycles. Using its own MiXCR run on the 5' RACE reads, TCRdb lists one record per CDR3 protein. The table includes 1.2 million to 1.5 million distinct CDR3 sequences, 59% detected once. The sequenced sample consisted of blood. These receptors were collected from a man between 18 and 29 years old in good health.

This clonotype has a single count. The V call is TRBV5-5, the J call TRBJ1-2, with 8 bases matching TRBD1. CDR3 size: 16 residues. V trimming: 4 bases; J trimming: 5 bases; junction bases outside the gene matches: 13. Germline V lookup: CDR1 SGHKS, CDR2 YYEKEE (reference sequence). The CDR3 DNA is TGTGCCAGCAGCAACAGGGGGAACGTACAGGGATATGGCTACACCTTC. It encodes CASSNRGNVQGYGYTF.

The rearrangement joins TRBV28 to TRBJ2-5, with D uncertain. Trimming cost V 1 base and J 5 bases, with 11 bases left between them. CDR1 and CDR2 from the germline V gene are MDHEN and SYDVKM. The CDR3 sequence is 14 residues long. The CDR3 coding sequence is TGTGCCAGCAGTTTATTTCCACGAACGGAGACCCAGTACTTC. Translation: CASSLFPRTETQYF.

This clonotype came up a few times. The chain recombines TRBV6-6 with TRBJ2-7; possibly TRBD2 for D (6 bases). Germline lookup yields CDR1 MNHNY and CDR2 SVGAGI (reference sequence). This CDR3 has 13 amino acids. The V end was cut by 6 bases, the J end by 1 base, with 10 bases between. DNA of the CDR3: TGTGCCAGCAGCACGGACTATTCCTACGAGCAGTACTTC. Translated, it gives CASSTDYSYEQYF.

The rearrangement joins TRBV4-2 to TRBJ2-7; D is uncertain. Matching the DNA end better, TRBJ2-5 makes the J call doubtful. Germline CDR1 reads LGHNA; CDR2 reads YNFKEQ. This CDR3 contains 15 residues. The CDR3 reads CASSQSEWGFETQYF. DNA for the CDR3: TGTGCCAGCAGCCAATCCGAGTGGGGATTCGAGACCCAGTACTTC.

This clonotype was detected a few times. The J gene is TRBJ2-7, the V gene TRBV13; 7 bases are shared with TRBD2. The V gene's germline CDR1 is PRHDT and CDR2 FYEKMQ (reference sequence). V shed 8 bases, J shed 0 bases, and the junction held 7 bases outside the gene matches. This CDR3 contains 14 residues. CDR3 nucleotide sequence: TGTGCCAGCTCAGGACTAGACGTCTCCTACGAGCAGTACTTC. This translates into CASSGLDVSYEQYF. Filled out from reference TRBV13 and TRBJ2-7, the complete variable domain reads AAGVIQSPRHLIKEKRETATLKCYPIPRHDTVYWYQQGPGQDPQFLISFYEKMQSDKGSIPDRFSAQQFSDYHSELNMSSLELGDSALYFCASSGLDVSYEQYFGPGTRLTVT.